This T cell receptor (beta chain) was retrieved from a study of somatic mutations in cytotoxic T cells in rheumatoid arthritis. Separation of CD4+ and CD8+ cells was performed by positive magnetic bead selection, and purity was verified by flow cytometry. Method: immunoSEQ multiplex PCR; TCRdb's copy keeps in-frame clones and lacks some. The sample yields around 11,000 clones, roughly 70% seen once. The CDR3 runs 17 residues. Germline CDR1 is MNHNS and CDR2 is SASEGT. V was shortened by 3 bases and J by 1 base, with 18 bases between the two germline ends. The TCR originated in an adult with rheumatoid arthritis. This chain connects TRBV6-1 to TRBJ1-1, with a possible D match to TRBD1 (6 bases). The sequenced sample was CD8+ T cells sorted from blood. CDR3 sequence (DNA): TGTGCCAGCAGTGACCCCTTGAGGGGGTTTAAGAACACTGAAGCTTTCTTT. Translating it yields CASSDPLRGFKNTEAFF.